The rows below give T cell receptor beta chains drawn from one sample of a study of blood T cell repertoires in COVID-19. Sequencing was performed with immunoSEQ multiplex PCR; in TCRdb, only in-frame clones are kept and a portion is missing. The sample records about 230,000 clones, about 91% being singletons. Sequenced sample: PBMCs or T cells enriched from blood (not recorded which). The receptors here all came from a woman aged 40 to 50 with acute COVID-19. Each CDR3 is given with its conserved first and last residue. Each record gives: J gene, D gene, clone size, V gene, CDR3 DNA, CDR3 protein. The D gene is left open where the match is weak. Expanded clones are given a class, and other clones once, few, many or no size at all.

TRBJ1-4 | . | . | TRBV7-9 | TGTGCCAGCGCGTTAGGAGCTAATGAAAAACTGTTTTTT | CASALGANEKLFF
TRBJ2-2 | . | . | TRBV6-5 | TGTGCCAGCAGTTATTTCTCCCGGACCGGGGAGCTGTTTTTT | CASSYFSRTGELFF
TRBJ1-2 | . | once | TRBV7-2 | TGTGCCAGCAGTTCAGCCGGGTCAGGGAAAGCGTATGGCTACACCTTC | CASSSAGSGKAYGYTF
TRBJ2-2 | TRBD2 | once | TRBV5-1 | TGCGCCAGCAGCTTGAGGACTAGCGGGAGGGACTACACCGGGGAGCTGTTTTTT | CASSLRTSGRDYTGELFF
TRBJ2-5 | TRBD2 | . | TRBV4-1 | TGCGCCAGCAGCCAAGCGGTAGCGGGGGTTCAAGAGACCCAGTACTTC | CASSQAVAGVQETQYF
TRBJ1-2 | . | . | TRBV1 | TGCATCGACAGGGCTCGAAGATATGGCTACACCTTC | CIDRARRYGYTF
TRBJ1-1 | . | . | TRBV6-5 | TGTGCCAGCAGTTACTCCGGGACTCAGTTGGAAGCTTTCTTT | CASSYSGTQLEAFF
TRBJ2-1 | TRBD2 | . | TRBV9 | TGTGCCAGCAGCGTAGCACGGACTAGCGGCTACAATGAGCAGTTCTTC | CASSVARTSGYNEQFF
TRBJ2-3 | TRBD1 | . | TRBV2 | TGTGCCAGCAGTCGGACAGGGGACAACACAGATACGCAGTATTTT | CASSRTGDNTDTQYF
TRBJ2-2 | TRBD1 | . | TRBV28 | TGTGCCAGCAAGACCTGGACAGGGGGGAACACCGGGGAGCTGTTTTTT | CASKTWTGGNTGELFF
TRBJ1-2 | . | . | TRBV5-1 | TGCGCCAGCAGCTTGGTGACCGGGACTGAATATGGCTACACCTTC | CASSLVTGTEYGYTF
TRBJ2-7 | . | . | TRBV7-2 | TGTGCCAGCAGCTCCCCACTAGCCGCCCCCCCCTACGAGCAGTACTTC | CASSSPLAAPPYEQYF